A single sample gave rise to the 21 T cell receptor beta chains below, sequenced in a study of cytomegalovirus exposure and HLA in healthy donors. Primers included in the PCR were 60 Vbeta and 13 Jbeta primers. Sequenced by immunoSEQ multiplex PCR; TCRdb stores in-frame clones only, minus some. The sample lists 150,000 to 200,000 clones, around 87% occurring once. The material sequenced was PBMCs. Every receptor here comes from a woman under 30 in good health and CMV-seronegative.

The rearrangement links TRBV2 to TRBJ1-6, with unresolved D. The V end was cut by 4 bases, the J end by 0 bases, with 7 bases between. This CDR3 spans 15 amino acids. Germline CDR1 SNHLY, CDR2 FYNNEI. CDR3 in amino acids: CASSGGSSYNSPLHF. DNA for the CDR3: TGTGCCAGCAGTGGAGGGAGCTCCTATAATTCACCCCTCCACTTT.

The rearrangement links TRBV30 to TRBJ1-2; D gene unclear. Between the trimmed V and J ends, which lost 6 bases and 8 bases, there was a span of 10 bases. The V gene's germline CDR1 is GTSNPN and CDR2 SVGIG (reference sequence). The CDR3 consists of 10 residues. In nucleotides, the CDR3 is TGTGCCTGTTCTACTATGGGCTACACCTTC. This codes for CACSTMGYTF. Full variable domain (outside the CDR3, taken from reference TRBV30 and TRBJ1-2): SQTIHQWPATLVQPVGSPLSLECTVEGTSNPNLYWYRQAAGRGLQLLFYSVGIGQISSEVPQNLSASRPQDRQFILSSKKLLLSDSGFYLCACSTMGYTFGSGTRLTVV.

The gene calls are TRBV4-2 and TRBJ2-4; 13 nucleotides agree with TRBD2. V trimming: 4 bases; J trimming: 6 bases; junction bases outside the gene matches: 6. CDR1 LGHNA and CDR2 YNFKEQ come from the germline V gene. The CDR3 is 16 residues long. In nucleotides, the CDR3 is TGTGCCAGCAGCCCGCGGACTAGCGGGAGTGGAAACATTCAGTACTTC. It encodes CASSPRTSGSGNIQYF.

The V gene is TRBV7-3, the J gene TRBJ2-1, with D maybe TRBD2 (5 bases). V lost 1 base and J 3 bases, leaving 13 bases between the germline ends. The CDR3 runs 16 residues. Germline CDR1 and CDR2: SGHTA and FQGTGA. CDR3 residues: CASSLRVGEGYNEQFF. The DNA for the CDR3 is TGTGCCAGCAGCTTAAGGGTGGGAGAGGGCTACAATGAGCAGTTCTTC.

The rearrangement joins TRBV5-6 to TRBJ2-7; a possible D gene is TRBD2 (6 bases). V was shortened by 2 bases and J by 7 bases, with 16 bases between the two germline ends. Germline CDR1 SGHDT, CDR2 YYEEEE. The CDR3 totals 14 residues. In DNA, the CDR3 is TGTGCCAGCAGCTTATCCGGGACGGACTATGAGCAGTACTTC. It codes for CASSLSGTDYEQYF. Filled out from reference TRBV5-6 and TRBJ2-7, the complete variable domain reads DAGVTQSPTHLIKTRGQQVTLRCSPKSGHDTVSWYQQALGQGPQFIFQYYEEEERQRGNFPDRFSGHQFPNYSSELNVNALLLGDSALYLCASSLSGTDYEQYFGPGTRLTVT.

This rearrangement joins TRBV5-1 to TRBJ2-1; 9 positions agree with TRBD1. The germline CDR1 and CDR2 sequences are SGHRS and YFSETQ. CDR3 length equals 14 residues. Losses at the gene ends were 3 bases for V and 7 bases for J; bases not matched to a gene: 5. This CDR3 reads CASSSGTGTNEQFF. CDR3 DNA sequence: TGCGCCAGCAGCTCGGGGACAGGGACAAATGAGCAGTTCTTC. Combining the CDR3 with reference TRBV5-1 and TRBJ2-1 gives the whole variable domain KAGVTQTPRYLIKTRGQQVTLSCSPISGHRSVSWYQQTPGQGLQFLFEYFSETQRNKGNFPGRFSGRQFSNSRSEMNVSTLELGDSALYLCASSSGTGTNEQFFGPGTRLTVL.

V and J are TRBV4-2 and TRBJ2-5, with a possible D match to TRBD2 (7 bases). Germline V gene data show CDR1 as LGHNA and CDR2 as YNFKEQ. V dropped 0 bases and J dropped 4 bases, with 15 bases sitting between them. This CDR3 spans 16 amino acids. The DNA of the CDR3 is TGTGCCAGCAGCCAAGAGGGGCAGGGGAGGGGAGAGACCCAGTACTTC. The encoded protein is CASSQEGQGRGETQYF.

In DNA form, the CDR3 reads TGTGCCAGCAGTTACGCCCCGGGGGGGTCGAACACTGAAGCTTTCTTT. It encodes CASSYAPGGSNTEAFF. The chain recombines TRBV6-6 with TRBJ1-1; TRBD1 might be the D (5 bases). Trimming removed 2 bases at V and 1 base at J, with 14 bases between. This CDR3 spans 16 amino acids. Germline V lookup: CDR1 MNHNY, CDR2 SVGAGI (reference sequence).

The rearrangement links TRBV29-1 to TRBJ2-1, with TRBD1 identical over 8 bases. CDR1 and CDR2 from the germline V gene are SQVTM and ANQGSEA. J gave up 2 bases and V 2 bases, and 8 bases lay outside the gene matches. The CDR3 totals 16 residues. CDR3 residues: CSVELGDRLPYNEQFF. The CDR3, as DNA: TGCAGCGTTGAACTAGGGGACAGGCTCCCCTACAATGAGCAGTTCTTC.

This chain uses TRBV15 with TRBJ1-2, with 9 bases identical to TRBD1. The CDR3 length is 15 residues. V lost 3 bases, J lost 8 bases, and 10 bases stayed unmatched. Germline lookup yields CDR1 LNHNV and CDR2 YYDKDF (reference sequence). CDR3 coding DNA: TGTGCCACCAGCAGTCCCGGGACAGGGTACAGGGGCTACACCTTC. Residues: CATSSPGTGYRGYTF.

The V call is TRBV14, the J call TRBJ1-1; D gene uncertain. CDR1 is SGHDN, CDR2 FVKESK, per germline. The CDR3 contains 13 residues. The ends were cut back, 4 bases at V and 6 bases at J, with 12 bases in the middle. The CDR3 DNA is TGTGCCAGCAGCCCCCTCCGGTCCGCTGAAGCTTTCTTT. Amino acids: CASSPLRSAEAFF.

The V gene is TRBV29-1, the J gene TRBJ1-1; D may be TRBD1 (5 bases). The CDR3 has 13 residues. Trimming took 5 bases from V and 0 from J, leaving 10 bases between them. Germline CDR1 is SQVTM and CDR2 is ANQGSEA. The CDR3: CSVSRQLNTEAFF. The CDR3, as DNA: TGCAGCGTTTCACGACAGTTGAACACTGAAGCTTTCTTT.

The rearrangement joins TRBV2 to TRBJ1-5; no reliable D call. From germline, CDR1 is SNHLY and CDR2 FYNNEI. The V and J ends lost 1 base and 7 bases respectively, with 8 bases between them. This CDR3 spans 13 amino acids. The CDR3 DNA reads as TGTGCCAGCAGTGAAGACTGGGCACAGCCCCAGCATTTT. Its protein product is CASSEDWAQPQHF. The full variable domain, completed using reference TRBV2 and TRBJ1-5, is EPEVTQTPSHQVTQMGQEVILRCVPISNHLYFYWYRQILGQKVEFLVSFYNNEISEKSEIFDDQFSVERPDGSNFTLKIRSTKLEDSAMYFCASSEDWAQPQHFGDGTRLSIL.

J is TRBJ1-5 and V is TRBV15; perhaps TRBD1 as D (5 bases). CDR3 size: 15 residues. Germline-derived CDR1 and CDR2 are LNHNV and YYDKDF (reference sequence). V was trimmed by 0 bases and J by 5 bases, leaving 11 bases between them. The CDR3 bases are TGTGCCACCAGCAGAGAGGCTGGGGGGGATCAGCCCCAGCATTTT. Its protein is CATSREAGGDQPQHF. Drawing the rest from reference TRBV15 and TRBJ1-5, the complete variable domain is DAMVIQNPRYQVTQFGKPVTLSCSQTLNHNVMYWYQQKSSQAPKLLFHYYDKDFNNEADTPDNFQSRRPNTSFCFLDIRSPGLGDTAMYLCATSREAGGDQPQHFGDGTRLSIL.

This sequence joins TRBV6-1 and TRBJ2-3; 7 nucleotides line up with TRBD1. V trimming: 4 bases; J trimming: 0 bases; junction bases outside the gene matches: 10. The CDR3 loop spans 17 amino acids. Per germline, CDR1 MNHNS and CDR2 SASEGT. The CDR3 reads CASSVFGTVSSTDTQYF. Written as DNA, the CDR3 is TGTGCCAGCAGTGTTTTCGGGACAGTATCTAGCACAGATACGCAGTATTTT.

The gene calls are TRBV2 and TRBJ2-7, with D uncertain. Germline CDR1 is SNHLY and CDR2 is FYNNEI. The CDR3 covers 12 residues. V lost 10 bases and J lost 3, with 13 bases in between. The CDR3 region is CATKGRYYEQYF. CDR3 DNA sequence: TGTGCCACCAAAGGCAGGTACTACGAGCAGTACTTC.

V is TRBV6-1 and J is TRBJ1-1, with TRBD1 matching over 7 bases. Germline V gene lookup returns CDR1 MNHNS and CDR2 SASEGT. Unmatched junction bases numbered 2, after V lost 6 bases and J lost 1 base. The CDR3 consists of 13 residues. The CDR3 loop is CASRGTANTEAFF. The CDR3 nucleotides are TGTGCCAGCAGAGGGACAGCGAACACTGAAGCTTTCTTT.

The chain has TRBV14 and TRBJ2-3; a possible D gene is TRBD2 (5 bases). This CDR3 spans 15 amino acids. Trimming removed 1 base at V and 5 bases at J, with 13 bases between. The germline gives CDR1 SGHDN, CDR2 FVKESK. This CDR3 reads CASSQGLSKGDTQYF. The CDR3 nucleotides read TGTGCCAGCAGCCAAGGACTATCGAAGGGAGATACGCAGTATTTT.

The chain couples TRBV7-6 to TRBJ1-5; TRBD1 might be the D (6 bases). This CDR3 spans 15 amino acids. CDR1 is SGHVS and CDR2 is FNYEAQ in the germline V gene. Between the trimmed V and J ends, which lost 5 bases and 5 bases, there was a span of 16 bases. The CDR3 loop is CASSQDGQGYQPQHF. CDR3 in DNA: TGTGCCAGCAGCCAAGATGGGCAGGGGTATCAGCCCCAGCATTTT.

V is TRBV5-1 and J is TRBJ1-1, with TRBD1 matching over 10 bases. After removal of 1 base from V and 2 bases from J, the junction contained 5 bases not matched to a gene. Looked up from germline, CDR1 is SGHRS and CDR2 is YFSETQ. The CDR3 length is 16 residues. The CDR3 sequence is CASSLRPTGGNTEAFF. CDR3 sequence (DNA): TGCGCCAGCAGCTTGCGCCCGACAGGGGGCAACACTGAAGCTTTCTTT.

The chain carries TRBV19 and TRBJ2-5; D gene ambiguous. Germline V CDR1 and CDR2: LNHDA, SQIVND (reference sequence). V shed 5 bases and J shed 2 bases, with 9 bases lying between them. The CDR3 extends over 13 amino acids. CDR3 DNA: TGTGCCAGTAGTGGGCAGCTACAAGAGACCCAGTACTTC. It encodes CASSGQLQETQYF.